Sequencing of this TCR beta chain was carried out in a study of T cells after yellow fever vaccination. At least ten counts were recorded for this clonotype. Its antigen is still unknown. Broader study findings: The CD4 compartment and the CD8 compartment contained a small share of clonotypes in common. Post-booster repertoires again held most primary-vaccination clones (roughly 96% CD4, roughly 90% CD8).

TCRdb passed the 5' RACE reads through MiXCR, listing each CDR3 protein once. The data hold some 240,000 distinct CDR3 sequences, with roughly 4% observed a single time. This sample comprised PBMCs, obtained 15 days after the yellow fever booster vaccination. The receptor's source is a man younger than 35 who received the YFV17D yellow fever vaccine.

The CDR3 protein is CASSVASGGAAYGYTF. In DNA form, the CDR3 reads TGTGCCAGCAGCGTAGCTTCTGGAGGGGCCGCTTATGGCTACACCTTC. The chain employs TRBV9 and TRBJ1-2; weak D call: TRBD1 (5 bases). The germline V and J ends were trimmed by 0 bases and 5 bases, with 17 bases remaining between them. In germline, CDR1 is SGDLS, CDR2 YYNGEE. The CDR3 is made up of 16 amino acids.